This is a list of T cell receptor beta chains from one sample in a study of response to subunit inactivated influenza vaccine. One entry per CDR3 protein, called by TCRdb with MiXCR from the RT-PCR reads. The sample yields around 760,000 distinct CDR3 sequences, 11% to 15% seen once. Sequencing used PBMCs from blood, obtained approximately 15 days before vaccination. These receptors were collected from a man aged 50-59 years who received an inactivated influenza vaccine. Each CDR3 is given with its conserved first and last residue. A D gene is named only where the DNA matches it firmly. Rows may omit the clone size; those that give it use once, few, many or a size class.

clone_size	v_call	j_call	d_call	cdr3_nt	cdr3_aa
many	TRBV7-2	TRBJ1-2	-	TGTGCCAGCAGCTTAGCGGGGGGTCCCCCTAGCTATGGCTACACCTTC	CASSLAGGPPSYGYTF
-	TRBV30	TRBJ2-1	-	TGTGCCTGGGTCCGGGACGATTACAATGAGCAGTTCTTC	CAWVRDDYNEQFF
few	TRBV6-1	TRBJ1-2	-	TGTGCCAGCAGTCCCCTGTCGGTTAGCGGTAACTATGGCTACACCTTC	CASSPLSVSGNYGYTF
few	TRBV5-1	TRBJ1-5	TRBD1	TGCGCCAGCAGCTCGGACAGGGTAATAGCAAATCAGCCCCAGCATTTT	CASSSDRVIANQPQHF
-	TRBV18	TRBJ2-7	TRBD1	TGTGCCAGCTCTCCTCGAATGGGACAGAACACCTACGAGCAGTACTTC	CASSPRMGQNTYEQYF
-	TRBV7-9	TRBJ2-5	TRBD2	TGTGCCAGCAGCCCCGGACTAGCGGGGGGCCTCCAAGAGACCCAGTACTTC	CASSPGLAGGLQETQYF
few	TRBV10-3	TRBJ2-5	TRBD1	TGTGCCATCAGTGAGACAGGGGGCGCGGAGACCCAGTACTTC	CAISETGGAETQYF
few	TRBV13	TRBJ2-7	-	TGTGCCAGCAGGGGGCGGAACGAGCAGTACTTC	CASRGRNEQYF
few	TRBV7-2	TRBJ2-4	TRBD2	TGTGCCAGCAGCTTAGGCCCGCTAGCGGGTGCCAAAAACATTCAGTACTTC	CASSLGPLAGAKNIQYF
-	TRBV5-1	TRBJ2-2	-	TGCGCCAGCAGCTTGAAGGCAAACGGGGAGCTGTTTTTT	CASSLKANGELFF
few	TRBV28	TRBJ1-5	-	TGTGCCAGCAGCTCCCCCGGACCGAGCAATCAGCCCCAGCATTTT	CASSSPGPSNQPQHF
-	TRBV7-2	TRBJ2-7	-	TGTGCCAGCAGCACGGACGTGAAATACGAGCAGTACTTC	CASSTDVKYEQYF
-	TRBV5-1	TRBJ2-1	TRBD1	TGCGCCAGCAGCTCTGGGACAGAAGTGGGCAATGAGCAGTTCTTC	CASSSGTEVGNEQFF
many	TRBV20-1	TRBJ1-1	-	TGCAGTGCTAGATCCGACAGGTCATCACTAAACACTGAAGCTTTCTTT	CSARSDRSSLNTEAFF
many	TRBV4-1	TRBJ2-4	-	TGCGCCAGCAGCCAAGGGACGTCGTACATTCAGTACTTC	CASSQGTSYIQYF
-	TRBV28	TRBJ2-1	-	TGTGCCAGCAGTTCAGGACTCAAAAGTTATGGTGAGCAGTTCTTC	CASSSGLKSYGEQFF
once	TRBV12-3/TRBV12-4	TRBJ2-7	-	TGTGCCAGCAGCATAGGGGGTTACCTCTACGAGCAGTACTTC	CASSIGGYLYEQYF
-	TRBV7-9	TRBJ2-4	TRBD2	TGTGCCAGCAGCTCCCGGTCGTGGGGGGGCAAAAACATTCAGTACTTC	CASSSRSWGGKNIQYF
few	TRBV5-1	TRBJ1-6	TRBD1	TGCGCCAGCAGCTCAAGGACAGGGTTCTATAATTCACCCCTCCACTTT	CASSSRTGFYNSPLHF
-	TRBV5-1	TRBJ1-5	-	TGCGCCAGAAGCTTGGATGGGGCTGGCAATCAGCCCCAGCATTTT	CARSLDGAGNQPQHF
-	TRBV27	TRBJ2-1	-	TGTGCCAGCAGTTTATCAAGGGGATTAAATGAGCAGTTCTTC	CASSLSRGLNEQFF
few	TRBV6-5	TRBJ2-3	-	TGTGCCAGCAGTTATATGGGCGGATCAGATACGCAGTATTTT	CASSYMGGSDTQYF
-	TRBV19	TRBJ2-7	-	TGTGCCAGTAGTACCGGGTTTACTAGCTGGTACGAGCAGTACTTC	CASSTGFTSWYEQYF
few	TRBV7-2	TRBJ2-7	TRBD1	TGTGCCAGCAGCTTAGAAGGGGGCTACAGCTCCTACGAGCAGTACTTC	CASSLEGGYSSYEQYF
-	TRBV6-2/TRBV6-3	TRBJ2-6	TRBD1	TGTGCCAGCACCCCGGGACAGGGAACATCTGGGGCCAACGTCCTGACTTTC	CASTPGQGTSGANVLTF
few	TRBV4-3	TRBJ2-4	TRBD2	TGCGCCAGCAGCCAAGACGCGAGACTAGCGGGGGAAAACATTCAGTACTTC	CASSQDARLAGENIQYF
few	TRBV29-1	TRBJ2-3	-	TGCAGCGTTTTGCGGGGGCCCCGCACAGATACGCAGTATTTT	CSVLRGPRTDTQYF
-	TRBV20-1	TRBJ2-7	-	TGCAGTGCTAGAGATGCCGCAGGGGATCCCTACGAGCAGTACTTC	CSARDAAGDPYEQYF
many	TRBV9	TRBJ2-7	TRBD1	TGTGCCAGCAGCGTAGGACAGGGGGTTTACGAGCAGTACTTC	CASSVGQGVYEQYF
few	TRBV7-9	TRBJ2-7	-	TGTGCCAGCAGCCACATTAACAGGGTTTACGAGCAGTACTTC	CASSHINRVYEQYF
-	TRBV20-1	TRBJ1-3	-	TGCAGTGCTAGTGGGGGGGGTGGAAACACCATATATTTT	CSASGGGGNTIYF
few	TRBV4-2	TRBJ2-5	TRBD2	TGTGCCAGCAGCCTCCGGGGGAGACTAGCGGGGCAGGGAGAGACCCAGTACTTC	CASSLRGRLAGQGETQYF
-	TRBV4-3	TRBJ2-7	-	TGCGCCAGCAGCCAAGAATATTGGGGAAAGCAGTACTTC	CASSQEYWGKQYF
once	TRBV9	TRBJ2-1	TRBD2	TGTGCCAGCCGAGACCTTCGGGGGGGAGATCACAATGAGCAGTTCTTC	CASRDLRGGDHNEQFF
few	TRBV5-1	TRBJ2-1	TRBD2	TGCGCCAGCGCCTGGAGCGCTAGCGGTTCCTACAATGAGCAGTTCTTC	CASAWSASGSYNEQFF
-	TRBV9	TRBJ2-5	-	TGTGCCAGCAGCGTAGGATGGAGAAGGGGACAGACCCAGTACTTC	CASSVGWRRGQTQYF
few	TRBV29-1	TRBJ2-5	TRBD1	TGCAGCGTTGAAGTATCATGGACAGGCCAAGAGACCCAGTACTTC	CSVEVSWTGQETQYF
-	TRBV28	TRBJ2-2	TRBD1	TGTGCCAGCGGGACAGCCAGGAACACCGGGGAGCTGTTTTTT	CASGTARNTGELFF
many	TRBV20-1	TRBJ1-1	-	TGCTCCGTTTGGGAACCCATGAACACTGAAGCTTTCTTT	CSVWEPMNTEAFF
-	TRBV15	TRBJ2-5	TRBD1	TGTGCCACCAGCAGAGATCCCAGACAGGGAGAGACCCAGTACTTC	CATSRDPRQGETQYF
-	TRBV20-1	TRBJ2-2	-	TGCAGTGCCACACATGGGCTCACCGGGGAGCTGTTTTTT	CSATHGLTGELFF
few	TRBV12-3/TRBV12-4	TRBJ2-7	TRBD2	TGTGCCAGCACCTCTAGCGGGAGTGTCTACGAGCAGTACTTC	CASTSSGSVYEQYF
few	TRBV11-1	TRBJ2-2	-	TGTGCCAGCAGCTTAGGACAGTTCACCGGGGAGCTGTTTTTT	CASSLGQFTGELFF
-	TRBV6-5	TRBJ2-3	-	TGTGCCAGCAGTTTTGCGTATAGCACAGATACGCAGTATTTT	CASSFAYSTDTQYF
few	TRBV3-1	TRBJ2-6	-	TGTGCCAGCAGCCAAGACGGCCTTCTCGGGGCCAACGTCCTGACTTTC	CASSQDGLLGANVLTF
-	TRBV15	TRBJ1-5	TRBD1	TGTGCCACCAGCGTGGGACAGACCAATCAGCCCCAGCATTTT	CATSVGQTNQPQHF
-	TRBV10-3	TRBJ2-1	TRBD1	TGTGCCATCAGCCTTCAGGGGGCTGATGAGCAGTTCTTC	CAISLQGADEQFF
many	TRBV5-1	TRBJ1-5	-	TGCGCCAGCAGCTTGGCCGGACGGTACAATCAGCCCCAGCATTTT	CASSLAGRYNQPQHF
few	TRBV4-2	TRBJ1-5	-	TGTGCCAGCAGCCAAGTTGCAGGTAGCAATCAGCCCCAGCATTTT	CASSQVAGSNQPQHF
-	TRBV29-1	TRBJ2-7	TRBD2	TGCAGCGTTGAAGATGGACTAGCGGGAGAACCCTACGAGCAGTACTTC	CSVEDGLAGEPYEQYF
few	TRBV20-1	TRBJ2-3	-	TGCAGTGCAACAGGGTTCACAGATACGCAGTATTTT	CSATGFTDTQYF
-	TRBV10-3	TRBJ2-3	-	TGTGCCATCAGTGAGTCAAGCCGTATCCTCACAGATACGCAGTATTTT	CAISESSRILTDTQYF
many	TRBV11-2	TRBJ2-3	-	TGTGCCAGCAGCTTACAGTCCCTCACAGATACGCAGTATTTT	CASSLQSLTDTQYF